The 24 T cell receptor beta chains listed next were all sequenced from one sample in a study of shared clonotypes between healthy human individuals. The data were produced by immunoSEQ multiplex PCR, yet TCRdb's version contains in-frame clones alone and is incomplete. The sample holds about 490,000 clones, 76% seen once. The sequencing sample was made of PBMCs. These receptors were taken from a woman between 35 and 50 years old in good health. Some clones in this sample may be carry-over from other donors' samples.

The chain joins TRBV5-6 to TRBJ2-7, with a tentative D call TRBD2 (5 bases). Germline V CDR1 and CDR2: SGHDT, YYEEEE. V was clipped by 1 base and J by 8 bases, with 19 bases between them. The CDR3 has 15 residues. For the CDR3, the DNA is TGTGCCAGCAGCTTGACTGGACTGGGTTACGAGCAGCAGTACTTC. Protein: CASSLTGLGYEQQYF. The complete variable domain, with remaining parts taken from reference TRBV5-6 and TRBJ2-7, reads DAGVTQSPTHLIKTRGQQVTLRCSPKSGHDTVSWYQQALGQGPQFIFQYYEEEERQRGNFPDRFSGHQFPNYSSELNVNALLLGDSALYLCASSLTGLGYEQQYFGPGTRLTVT.

The chain joins TRBV30 to TRBJ1-2; 9 nucleotides align to TRBD1. This CDR3 region has 15 residues. With V trimmed by 3 bases and J by 4 bases, 9 bases remained unmatched. Looked up from germline, CDR1 is GTSNPN and CDR2 is SVGIG (reference sequence). CDR3 sequence: CAWRDRGRATYGYTF. Written as DNA, the CDR3 is TGTGCCTGGAGGGACAGGGGAAGGGCCACCTATGGCTACACCTTC.

The V call is TRBV11-2, the J call TRBJ2-7; TRBD1 aligns across 7 bases. V shed 3 bases and J 3 bases; nucleotides not matched to a gene: 5. Germline-derived CDR1 and CDR2 are SGHAT and FQNNGV. This CDR3 has 14 amino acids. The CDR3 loop reads CASSLFWDSYEQYF. The DNA for the CDR3 is TGTGCCAGCAGCTTGTTCTGGGACAGCTACGAGCAGTACTTC.

This clone was counted many times. The chain employs TRBV6-4 and TRBJ2-1; TRBD2 aligns across 12 bases. This CDR3 contains 14 residues. The J segment lost 7 bases and the V segment lost 8 bases, leaving 6 bases of the junction unmatched. CDR1 is MRHNA, CDR2 SNTAGT, per germline. CDR3 nucleotides: TGTGCCAGCTCCCTAGCGGGAGGGCCGAATGAGCAGTTCTTC. It is translated as CASSLAGGPNEQFF.

The chain uses TRBV6-4 and TRBJ1-2; weak D call: TRBD1 (6 bases). Trimming stripped 3 bases from V and 4 bases from J, with 18 bases between. The length of the CDR3 is 16 residues. Germline assignment: CDR1 MRHNA and CDR2 SNTAGT. CDR3 DNA sequence: TGTGCCAGCAGTGAAACGGGGGCTCAGGATATCTATGGCTACACCTTC. Protein product: CASSETGAQDIYGYTF.

This rearrangement joins TRBV5-6 to TRBJ2-7; TRBD2 matches at 9 bases. J lost 7 bases, V lost 0 bases, and 14 bases had no gene match. Germline V CDR1 and CDR2: SGHDT, YYEEEE. The CDR3 has 17 amino acids. The CDR3 DNA sequence: TGTGCCAGCAGCTTGGAGGTCGGGGCGGGAGGGCCCGGAGAGCAGTACTTC. Protein product: CASSLEVGAGGPGEQYF.

The rearrangement uses TRBV15 and TRBJ2-1; 8 bases are a match to TRBD1. V trimming: 2 bases; J trimming: 3 bases; junction bases outside the gene matches: 15. Germline assignment: CDR1 LNHNV and CDR2 YYDKDF (reference sequence). The CDR3 spans 19 residues. This CDR3 is CATSRHTLRVGQGYNEQFF. For the CDR3, the DNA is TGTGCCACCAGCAGACATACTCTTCGAGTAGGACAGGGCTACAATGAGCAGTTCTTC.

In this sample, this clone turned up a few times. This chain links TRBV4-1 with TRBJ1-3; D perhaps matches TRBD1 (6 bases). CDR1 MGHRA and CDR2 YSYEKL come from the germline V gene. The V end lost 4 bases, the J end lost 0 bases, and 10 bases lay between the germline ends. This CDR3 comprises 15 residues. The CDR3 nucleotides read TGCGCCAGCAGCCCGGACAGAGCCTCTGGAAACACCATATATTTT. Protein sequence: CASSPDRASGNTIYF.

The V and J genes are TRBV15 and TRBJ2-5; TRBD2 matches 7 bases. This CDR3 has 15 amino acids. CDR1 and CDR2 (germline): LNHNV, YYDKDF (reference sequence). The junction had 4 bases not matched to a gene; V was cut back by 0 bases and J by 3 bases. CDR3 in DNA: TGTGCCACCAGCAGAGATTGGGCGGGAGAAGAGACCCAGTACTTC. This translates into CATSRDWAGEETQYF. Looking up the rest from reference TRBV15 and TRBJ2-5 gives the full variable domain: DAMVIQNPRYQVTQFGKPVTLSCSQTLNHNVMYWYQQKSSQAPKLLFHYYDKDFNNEADTPDNFQSRRPNTSFCFLDIRSPGLGDTAMYLCATSRDWAGEETQYFGPGTRLLVL.

In its sample, this clone was seen a few times. The V call is TRBV19, the J call TRBJ1-2; a weak D match, TRBD1 (6 bases). The germline V gene has CDR1 LNHDA and CDR2 SQIVND (reference sequence). With 6 bases removed from V and 3 bases from J, the gap between germline ends came to 11 bases. The CDR3 runs 13 residues. CDR3 residues: CASRVRGYYGYTF. CDR3 in DNA: TGTGCCAGTAGGGTAAGGGGGTACTATGGCTACACCTTC.

Concerning this clone itself: Other DNA sequences of this sample code for an identical CDR3. The V and J genes are TRBV27 and TRBJ2-7; 9 nucleotides match TRBD1. This CDR3 has 15 amino acids. Losses at the gene ends were 6 bases for V and 4 bases for J; bases not matched to a gene: 10. The germline CDR1 and CDR2 sequences are MNHEY and SMNVEV (reference sequence). Here the CDR3 DNA reads TGTGCCAGCAGCTCTCCGGGACAGGGTTTTTACGAGCAGTACTTC. This translates into CASSSPGQGFYEQYF.

At least ten counts were recorded for this clone. This sample also contains other DNA sequences that code for the same CDR3. The chain joins TRBV7-9 to TRBJ2-1; unclear D gene. CDR3 size: 13 residues. V lost 6 bases and J 8 bases, leaving 14 bases between the germline ends. Germline V gene data show CDR1 as SEHNR and CDR2 as FQNEAQ (reference sequence). For the CDR3, the DNA is TGTGCCAGCAGTCCGCCAGTAGAGGATGAGCAGTTCTTC. Protein product: CASSPPVEDEQFF.

As for this clone: Just one base apart from a much larger clone, this may be a read error. J is TRBJ2-1 and V is TRBV6-5, with 10 bases matching TRBD2. V lost 5 bases and J lost 0; bases outside the gene matches: 1. CDR1 is MNHEY, CDR2 SVGAGI, per germline. This CDR3 spans 15 amino acids. CDR3 DNA: TGTGCCAGCAGTCCTAGCGGGAGCTCCTACAATGAGCAGTTCTTC. It translates to CASSPSGSSYNEQFF.

V usage is TRBV2 and J usage is TRBJ1-1; D may be TRBD1 (5 bases). Trimming left V 8 bases short and J 4 bases short, with 20 bases between. CDR1 and CDR2 (germline): SNHLY, FYNNEI. The CDR3 runs 15 residues. CDR3 loop: CASGKSGLSGTEAFF. The CDR3 region has the DNA TGTGCCAGCGGAAAGTCAGGGCTGAGTGGCACTGAAGCTTTCTTT.

In this sample, this clone turned up once. The chain links TRBV11-3 to TRBJ1-1, with D maybe TRBD1 (5 bases). Looked up from germline, CDR1 is SGHNT and CDR2 is YENEEA. The CDR3 is 14 amino acids. V was shortened by 5 bases and J by 0 bases, with 10 bases between the two germline ends. The CDR3 sequence is CASSHGTVNTEAFF. CDR3 in DNA: TGTGCCAGCAGCCATGGGACGGTGAACACTGAAGCTTTCTTT.

The V gene is TRBV11-3, the J gene TRBJ2-7; D not certain. The ends were cut back, 3 bases at V and 3 bases at J, with 9 bases in the middle. Per the germline V gene, CDR1 is SGHNT and CDR2 is YENEEA. The CDR3 length is 13 residues. The CDR3 here is CASSFGRDYEQYF. The CDR3 coding sequence is TGTGCCAGCAGCTTTGGTAGGGACTACGAGCAGTACTTC.

The sample holds one count of this clone. The chain uses TRBV25-1 and TRBJ2-7, with D tentatively TRBD1 (6 bases). V was cut by 3 bases and J by 4 bases, with 13 bases left in between. Germline loops: CDR1 MGHDK, CDR2 SYGVNS. The CDR3 is made up of 14 amino acids. This chain's CDR3 is CASSDRGQRYEQYF. The CDR3 coding sequence is TGTGCCAGCAGTGACCGTGGACAGCGATACGAGCAGTACTTC.

This chain connects TRBV6-1 to TRBJ2-5; D not certain. The V and J ends lost 7 bases and 5 bases respectively, with 11 bases between them. Germline loops: CDR1 MNHNS, CDR2 SASEGT. CDR3 size: 12 residues. CDR3 bases: TGTGCCAGCACGGCTGAGAGGGAGACCCAGTACTTC. Amino acid sequence: CASTAERETQYF.

This sequence joins TRBV27 and TRBJ1-5, with TRBD1 identical over 7 bases. The CDR3 runs to 18 residues. From germline, CDR1 is MNHEY and CDR2 SMNVEV (reference sequence). Losses at the gene ends were 3 bases for V and 5 bases for J; bases not matched to a gene: 16. CDR3 sequence reads: CASSFRAKPTGMDQPQHF. CDR3 nucleotide sequence: TGTGCCAGCAGTTTCCGCGCAAAACCGACAGGGATGGATCAGCCCCAGCATTTT.

This chain joins TRBV4-1 and TRBJ2-1; TRBD2 matches 11 bases. Trimming took 4 bases from V and 4 from J; bases not matched to a gene: 9. The CDR3 runs to 17 residues. Germline CDR1 MGHRA, CDR2 YSYEKL. The CDR3 nucleotides are TGCGCCAGCAGCCGGGGGAGCGGGACTAGCGGTTACAATGAGCAGTTCTTC. It translates to CASSRGSGTSGYNEQFF.

A single count supports this clone. The V gene is TRBV19, the J gene TRBJ2-1, with D hard to call. This CDR3 comprises 16 residues. Germline lookup yields CDR1 LNHDA and CDR2 SQIVND (reference sequence). Trimming left V 5 bases short and J 5 bases short, with 19 bases between. CDR3: CASSPPTYWGDNEQFF. The CDR3 nucleotides are TGTGCCAGTAGTCCTCCGACTTATTGGGGTGACAATGAGCAGTTCTTC.

This clone was counted only a few times. This CDR3 is also generated by other DNA sequences in the sample. The rearrangement uses TRBV7-9 and TRBJ2-5, with 11 nucleotides matching TRBD1. The DNA matches TRBJ2-7 better at its end, which makes the J call doubtful. CDR3 length equals 19 residues. Germline loops: CDR1 SEHNR, CDR2 FQNEAQ (reference sequence). The CDR3 coding sequence is TGTGCCAGCAGCGCGGACAGGGGGCGCGGGGACTATCACCCCTACGAGCAGTACTTC. It translates to CASSADRGRGDYHPYEQYF.

This chain uses TRBV5-6 with TRBJ1-1, with D maybe TRBD1 (6 bases). This CDR3 has 17 residues. Trimming cost V 0 bases and J 0 bases, with 15 bases left between them. The germline V gene has CDR1 SGHDT and CDR2 YYEEEE. The CDR3 region is CASSLASRGWVNTEAFF. Here the CDR3 DNA reads TGTGCCAGCAGCTTGGCCTCCAGGGGATGGGTGAACACTGAAGCTTTCTTT.

This sequence joins TRBV28 and TRBJ2-1; 9 bases match TRBD1. The J segment lost 8 bases and the V segment lost 3 bases, leaving 8 bases of the junction unmatched. The CDR3 length is 15 residues. CDR1 and CDR2 (germline): MDHEN, SYDVKM. The CDR3 protein is CASSFLRGTGYEQFF. In DNA, the CDR3 is TGTGCCAGCAGTTTCCTCCGAGGGACAGGGTATGAGCAGTTCTTC.